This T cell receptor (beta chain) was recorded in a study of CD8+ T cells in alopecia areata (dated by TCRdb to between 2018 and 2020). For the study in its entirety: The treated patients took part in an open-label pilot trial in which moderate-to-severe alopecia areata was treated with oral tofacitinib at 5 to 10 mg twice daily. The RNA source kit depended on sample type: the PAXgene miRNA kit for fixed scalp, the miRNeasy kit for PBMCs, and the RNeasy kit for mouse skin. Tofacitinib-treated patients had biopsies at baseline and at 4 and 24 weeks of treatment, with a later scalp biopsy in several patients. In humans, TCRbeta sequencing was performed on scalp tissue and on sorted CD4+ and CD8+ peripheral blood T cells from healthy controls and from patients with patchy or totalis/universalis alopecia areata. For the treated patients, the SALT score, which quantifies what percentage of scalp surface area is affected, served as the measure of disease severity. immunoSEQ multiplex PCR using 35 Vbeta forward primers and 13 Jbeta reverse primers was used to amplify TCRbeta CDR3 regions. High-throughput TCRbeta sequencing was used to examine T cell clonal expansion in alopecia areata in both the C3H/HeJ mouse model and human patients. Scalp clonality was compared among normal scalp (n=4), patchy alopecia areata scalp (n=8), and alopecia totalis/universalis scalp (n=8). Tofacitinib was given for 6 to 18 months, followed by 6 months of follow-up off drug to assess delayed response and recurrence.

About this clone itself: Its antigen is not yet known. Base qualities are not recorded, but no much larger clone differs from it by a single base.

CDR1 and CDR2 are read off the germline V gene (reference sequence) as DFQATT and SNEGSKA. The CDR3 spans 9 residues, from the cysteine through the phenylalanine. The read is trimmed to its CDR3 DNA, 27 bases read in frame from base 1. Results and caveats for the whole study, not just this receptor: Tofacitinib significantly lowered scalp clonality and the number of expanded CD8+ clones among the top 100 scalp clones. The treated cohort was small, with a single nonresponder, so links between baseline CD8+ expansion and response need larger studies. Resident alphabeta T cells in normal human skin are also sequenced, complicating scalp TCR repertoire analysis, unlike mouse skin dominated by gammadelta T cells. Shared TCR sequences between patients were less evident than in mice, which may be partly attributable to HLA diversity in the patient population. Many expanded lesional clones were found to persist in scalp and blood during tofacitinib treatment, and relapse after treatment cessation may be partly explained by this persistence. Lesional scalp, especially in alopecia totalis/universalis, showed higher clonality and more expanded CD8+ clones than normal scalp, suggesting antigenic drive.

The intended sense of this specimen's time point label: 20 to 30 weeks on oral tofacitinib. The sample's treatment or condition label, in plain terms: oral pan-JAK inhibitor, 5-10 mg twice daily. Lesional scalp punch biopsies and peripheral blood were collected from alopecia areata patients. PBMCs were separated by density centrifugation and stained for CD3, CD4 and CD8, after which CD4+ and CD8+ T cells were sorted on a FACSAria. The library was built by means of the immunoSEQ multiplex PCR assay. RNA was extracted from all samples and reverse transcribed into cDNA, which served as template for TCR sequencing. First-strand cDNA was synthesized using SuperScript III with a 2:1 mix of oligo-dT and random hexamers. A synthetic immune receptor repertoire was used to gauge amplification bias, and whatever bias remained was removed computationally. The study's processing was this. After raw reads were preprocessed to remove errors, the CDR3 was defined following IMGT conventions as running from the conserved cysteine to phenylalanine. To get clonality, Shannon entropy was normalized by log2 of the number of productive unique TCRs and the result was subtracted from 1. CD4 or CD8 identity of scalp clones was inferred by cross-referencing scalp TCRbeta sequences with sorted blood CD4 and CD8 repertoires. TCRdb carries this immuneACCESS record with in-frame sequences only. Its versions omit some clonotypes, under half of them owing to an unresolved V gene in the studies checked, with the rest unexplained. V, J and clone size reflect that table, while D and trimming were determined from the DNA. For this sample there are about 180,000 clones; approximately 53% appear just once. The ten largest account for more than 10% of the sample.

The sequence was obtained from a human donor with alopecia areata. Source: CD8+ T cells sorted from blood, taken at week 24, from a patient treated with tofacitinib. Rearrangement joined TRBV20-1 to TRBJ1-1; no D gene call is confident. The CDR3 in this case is CRVGTEAFF. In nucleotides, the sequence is TGCAGGGTAGGCACTGAAGCTTTCTTT.